This T cell receptor (beta chain) emerged from a study of blood T cell repertoires in COVID-19. This clone has just a few counts. V was pared by 9 bases and J by 6 bases, with 12 bases of the junction left unmatched. The CDR3 spans 14 residues. Germline V gives CDR1 LGHNA, CDR2 YSLEER. As handled by the study authors: Reference gene primer amplification gave estimated nucleated cell counts. Using immunoSEQ multiplex PCR, the repertoire was profiled, and TCRdb retains in-frame clones only, with some absent. The DNA was the basis for D and trimming; V, J and clone size are from that table. This sample yields about 180,000 clones, of which around 83% are seen a single time; 1.5% belongs to the top ten.

Source material: peripheral blood. The sequence was collected from a human donor in a cohort sampled during active COVID-19. The chain links TRBV4-3 to TRBJ2-7; 9 nucleotides align to TRBD1. The CDR3 nucleotides are TGCGCCAGTTCCTTCACGGGACAGGGAGCCGAGCAGTACTTC. Translating it yields CASSFTGQGAEQYF.